The 17 T cell receptor beta chains below were found in one sample sequenced in a study of tumor-infiltrating lymphocytes in localized non-small cell lung cancer. The repertoire was sequenced with immunoSEQ multiplex PCR; TCRdb's copy has only in-frame clones and lacks some. The table shows around 13,000 clones, with approximately 72% occurring only once. The specimen was uninvolved lung tissue not adjacent to the tumor. Receptor source: a human donor with non-small cell lung cancer.

The V gene is TRBV2, the J gene TRBJ2-5, with D maybe TRBD2 (6 bases). V lost 6 bases to trimming and J lost 7 bases, with 21 bases between them. The CDR3 totals 15 residues. Looked up from germline, CDR1 is SNHLY and CDR2 is FYNNEI. The CDR3 spells CASSLGGLLKWTQYF. The CDR3 DNA sequence: TGTGCCAGCAGCCTTGGGGGGTTATTAAAGTGGACCCAGTACTTC.

The gene calls are TRBV6-5 and TRBJ2-2; 7 bases map to TRBD2. The CDR3 runs 14 residues. Trimming removed 11 bases from V and 7 bases from J; junction bases left unmatched: 13. Germline loops: CDR1 MNHEY, CDR2 SVGAGI. CDR3 nucleotide sequence: TGTGCCGGCGGACGGGGAGGGACGGGCGGGGAGCTGTTTTTT. Its translation is CAGGRGGTGGELFF.

This clone was seen once. The rearrangement links TRBV7-2 to TRBJ2-5, with D perhaps matching TRBD2 (5 bases). CDR1 is SGHTA and CDR2 is FQGNSA in the germline V gene. This CDR3 spans 13 amino acids. V lost 5 bases to trimming and J lost 5 bases, with 12 bases between them. The CDR3 is CASSPGVYETQYF. Written as DNA, the CDR3 is TGTGCCAGCAGCCCCGGGGTTTACGAGACCCAGTACTTC.

This chain's CDR3 is CASSFKLERVGTATNEKLFF. In nucleotides, the CDR3 is TGTGCCAGCAGTTTTAAGCTAGAGAGGGTCGGGACAGCAACTAATGAAAAACTGTTTTTT. The J gene is TRBJ1-4, the V gene TRBV28; 7 nucleotides line up with TRBD1. The CDR3 length is 20 residues. With 3 bases clipped from V and 0 bases from J, the junction kept 16 bases outside the gene matches. Germline CDR1 is MDHEN and CDR2 is SYDVKM.

The chain uses TRBV6-6 and TRBJ2-3; 8 bases match TRBD1. The CDR3 loop spans 15 amino acids. Germline trimming cut 5 bases from V and 4 bases from J; bases unmatched to any gene: 8. CDR1 MNHNY and CDR2 SVGAGI come from the germline V gene (reference sequence). CDR3 bases: TGTGCCAGCAGTGGCAGGGGGCTTATGCCAGATACGCAGTATTTT. Translating it yields CASSGRGLMPDTQYF.

The J gene is TRBJ1-1, the V gene TRBV30; the D is unclear. CDR1 and CDR2 (germline): GTSNPN, SVGIG (reference sequence). With 7 bases removed from V and 6 bases from J, the gap between germline ends came to 12 bases. This CDR3 is built from 11 residues. CDR3 sequence (DNA): TGTGCCTCGGTCTGGATGGCTGAAGCTTTCTTT. Translation: CASVWMAEAFF.

This clone was seen more than once but under ten times. The rearrangement joins TRBV28 to TRBJ1-2, with TRBD1 matching over 8 bases. J gave up 3 bases and V 3 bases, and 15 bases lay outside the gene matches. The CDR3 runs to 18 residues. The germline V gene encodes CDR1 MDHEN and CDR2 SYDVKM. The CDR3 bases are TGTGCCAGCAGTTTCTTGGCCACCCGGACAGGGAGCGACTATGGCTACACCTTC. Translated, it gives CASSFLATRTGSDYGYTF.

J is TRBJ1-2 and V is TRBV28; D is ambiguous. Trimming cost V 8 bases and J 1 base, with 5 bases left between them. Looked up from germline, CDR1 is MDHEN and CDR2 is SYDVKM. The CDR3 is made up of 11 amino acids. The chain's CDR3 is CASALNYGYTF. The CDR3 DNA reads TGTGCCAGCGCCCTTAACTATGGCTACACCTTC.

This chain uses TRBV6-5 with TRBJ1-5; D unresolved. The CDR3 is made up of 13 amino acids. The V and J ends lost 2 bases and 6 bases respectively, with 8 bases between them. Germline CDR1 MNHEY, CDR2 SVGAGI. The CDR3 sequence: CASSYGMGQPQHF. DNA for the CDR3: TGTGCCAGCAGTTACGGGATGGGTCAGCCCCAGCATTTT.

V usage is TRBV6-5 and J usage is TRBJ1-3; 8 nucleotides agree with TRBD1. This CDR3 is 15 amino acids long. V shed 6 bases, J shed 0 bases, and the junction held 4 bases outside the gene matches. Germline V gene data show CDR1 as MNHEY and CDR2 as SVGAGI. CDR3 sequence reads: CASRLGQDSGNTIYF. As DNA, the CDR3 is TGTGCCAGCAGGTTGGGACAGGACTCTGGAAACACCATATATTTT.

Only a few counts were recorded for this clone. V and J are TRBV19 and TRBJ2-1; D is possibly TRBD2 (6 bases). The V end lost 4 bases, the J end lost 8 bases, and 18 bases lay between the germline ends. There are 15 residues in the CDR3. The germline CDR1 and CDR2 sequences are LNHDA and SQIVND (reference sequence). The CDR3: CASSTGLPPGDEQFF. CDR3 bases: TGTGCCAGTAGTACGGGACTCCCCCCCGGCGATGAGCAGTTCTTC.

The CDR3: CASSHAGGLGNTIYF. The CDR3 coding sequence is TGTGCCAGCAGTCACGCGGGGGGTCTAGGAAACACCATATATTTT. V and J are TRBV7-9 and TRBJ1-3; a weak D match, TRBD1 (5 bases). The germline CDR1 and CDR2 sequences are SEHNR and FQNEAQ (reference sequence). The CDR3 length is 15 residues. V lost 6 bases, J lost 4 bases, and 16 bases lay in between. The complete variable domain, with remaining parts taken from reference TRBV7-9 and TRBJ1-3, reads DTGVSQNPRHKITKRGQNVTFRCDPISEHNRLYWYRQTLGQGPEFLTYFQNEAQLEKSRLLSDRFSAERPKGSFSTLEIQRTEQGDSAMYLCASSHAGGLGNTIYFGEGSWLTVV.

The genes are TRBV7-9 and TRBJ1-3, with D possibly TRBD1 on 6 matching bases. Per germline, CDR1 SEHNR and CDR2 FQNEAQ (reference sequence). The CDR3 loop spans 16 amino acids. Trimming left V 5 bases short and J 0 bases short, with 14 bases between. DNA of the CDR3: TGTGCCAGCAGCCCACGGGACACCAGCTCTGGAAACACCATATATTTT. Its protein product is CASSPRDTSSGNTIYF.

J is TRBJ2-7 and V is TRBV11-1; 9 bases are a match to TRBD1. J was trimmed by 3 bases and V by 2 bases; bases with no gene match: 2. The CDR3 is made up of 14 amino acids. Germline loops: CDR1 SGHAT, CDR2 FQDESV (reference sequence). The CDR3 DNA reads TGTGCCAGCAGCTTACGGGACAGGGACTACGAGCAGTACTTC. Amino acids: CASSLRDRDYEQYF.

V is TRBV7-2 and J is TRBJ2-1; D is uncertain. Looked up from germline, CDR1 is SGHTA and CDR2 is FQGNSA. This CDR3 region has 15 residues. V was cut by 3 bases and J by 4 bases, with 13 bases left in between. The CDR3 protein is CASSFHTFNYNEQFF. For the CDR3, the DNA is TGTGCCAGCAGCTTCCACACCTTCAATTACAATGAGCAGTTCTTC. The full variable domain, in which reference TRBV7-2 and TRBJ2-1 provide the parts outside the CDR3, is GAGVSQSPSNKVTEKGKDVELRCDPISGHTALYWYRQSLGQGLEFLIYFQGNSAPDKSGLPSDRFSAERTGGSVSTLTIQRTQQEDSAVYLCASSFHTFNYNEQFFGPGTRLTVL.

This clone showed up just a few times. V gene TRBV27 combines with J gene TRBJ1-1; possibly TRBD1 for D (6 bases). The germline V gene encodes CDR1 MNHEY and CDR2 SMNVEV (reference sequence). This CDR3 is built from 16 residues. The V end lost 2 bases, the J end lost 3 bases, and 16 bases lay between the germline ends. CDR3 region: CASSLGTTLEHTEAFF. The CDR3 DNA is TGTGCCAGCAGTTTAGGGACAACCCTCGAACACACTGAAGCTTTCTTT.

This clone occurred once. The rearrangement links TRBV28 to TRBJ2-3, with D tentatively TRBD2 (7 bases). CDR3 size: 16 residues. Trimming took off 4 bases at V and 1 base at J, with 15 bases between the two ends. In germline, CDR1 is MDHEN, CDR2 SYDVKM. The CDR3 coding sequence is TGTGCCAGCAGTTCAGGGGCCGCGGGAGGCACAGATACGCAGTATTTT. Translation: CASSSGAAGGTDTQYF. Filled out from reference TRBV28 and TRBJ2-3, the complete variable domain reads DVKVTQSSRYLVKRTGEKVFLECVQDMDHENMFWYRQDPGLGLRLIYFSYDVKMKEKGDIPEGYSVSREKKERFSLILESASTNQTSMYLCASSSGAAGGTDTQYFGPGTRLTVL.